The sequence of this T cell receptor beta chain was determined in a study of tumor-infiltrating lymphocytes in primary liver carcinoma. The wider study: Productive TCRbeta read yields ran from roughly 3.65 to 7.13 million per sample and were similar between tissues. Study observations and caveats: Tumor-blood pairs (like tumor-adjacent pairs) overlapped less than tumor region pairs did.

A constant-region primer primed TCR beta cDNA synthesis from 500 ng of total RNA. Libraries for TCR beta were built through three nested multiplex PCR rounds, which together made up a slightly modified ARM-PCR procedure. The opening two PCR rounds, around 9 cycles each, paired TRBV1-TRBV30 forward primers with a C-beta reverse primer. In TCRdb, the multiplex PCR reads were re-called with MiXCR into one record per CDR3 protein. The sample contains around 330,000 distinct CDR3 sequences, 60% to 80% of which appear only once. Germline V CDR1 and CDR2: SQVTM, ANQGSEA. V was clipped by 2 bases and J by 4 bases, with 8 bases between them. There are 13 residues in the CDR3. On this clonotype itself: Its antigen is as yet unknown. This may come from a read error, since a much larger clone is one base off.

Extraction also yielded germline DNA, while blood RNA was obtained from unsorted whole blood. A sample of roughly 4 milliliters of peripheral blood was taken before surgery. The chain has TRBV29-1 and TRBJ2-2; D gene uncertain. This clonotype originated in a man aged 35-49 years with primary liver carcinoma and hepatitis B virus infection. The sample consisted of peripheral blood. CDR3 region: CSVEINPTGELFF. The DNA for the CDR3 is TGCAGCGTTGAAATCAATCCCACCGGGGAGCTGTTTTTT.